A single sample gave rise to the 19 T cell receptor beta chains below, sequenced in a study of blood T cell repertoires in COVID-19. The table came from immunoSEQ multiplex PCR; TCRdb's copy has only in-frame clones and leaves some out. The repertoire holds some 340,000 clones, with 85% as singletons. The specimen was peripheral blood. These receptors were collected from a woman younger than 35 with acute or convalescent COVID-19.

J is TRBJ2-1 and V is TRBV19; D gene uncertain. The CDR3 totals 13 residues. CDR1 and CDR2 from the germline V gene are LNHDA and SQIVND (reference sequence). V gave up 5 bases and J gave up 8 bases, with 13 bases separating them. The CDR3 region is CASSEVALYEQFF. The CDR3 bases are TGTGCCAGTAGTGAGGTTGCTTTGTATGAGCAGTTCTTC.

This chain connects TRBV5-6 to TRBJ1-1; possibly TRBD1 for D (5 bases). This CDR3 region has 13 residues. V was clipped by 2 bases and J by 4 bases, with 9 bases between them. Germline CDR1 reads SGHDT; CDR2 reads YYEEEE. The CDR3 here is CASSLRGSTEAFF. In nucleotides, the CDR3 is TGTGCCAGCAGCTTACGGGGGAGCACTGAAGCTTTCTTT.

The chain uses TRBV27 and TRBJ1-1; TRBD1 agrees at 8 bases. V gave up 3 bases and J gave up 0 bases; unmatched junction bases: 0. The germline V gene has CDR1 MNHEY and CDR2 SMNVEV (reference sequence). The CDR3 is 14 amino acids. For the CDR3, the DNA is TGTGCCAGCAGTTTCAGGGGGCTGAACACTGAAGCTTTCTTT. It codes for CASSFRGLNTEAFF.

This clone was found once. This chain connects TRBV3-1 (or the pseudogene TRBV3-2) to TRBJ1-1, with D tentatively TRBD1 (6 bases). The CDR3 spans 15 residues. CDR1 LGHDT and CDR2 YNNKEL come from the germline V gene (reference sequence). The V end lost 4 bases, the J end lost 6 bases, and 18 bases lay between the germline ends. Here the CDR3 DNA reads TGTGCCAGCAGCCCCAAAGGGGGATCCTTGCCTGAAGCTTTCTTT. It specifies CASSPKGGSLPEAFF.

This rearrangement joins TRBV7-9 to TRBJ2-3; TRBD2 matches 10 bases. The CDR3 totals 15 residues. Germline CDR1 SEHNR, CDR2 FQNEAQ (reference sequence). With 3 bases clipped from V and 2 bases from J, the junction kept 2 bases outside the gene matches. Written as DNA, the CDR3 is TGTGCCAGCAGCTTTAGCGGGGGGTACACAGATACGCAGTATTTT. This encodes CASSFSGGYTDTQYF.

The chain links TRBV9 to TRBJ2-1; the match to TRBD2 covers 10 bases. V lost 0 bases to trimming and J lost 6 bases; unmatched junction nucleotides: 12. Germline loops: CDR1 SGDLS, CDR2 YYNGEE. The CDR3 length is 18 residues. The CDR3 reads CASSVEASGRGSINEQFF. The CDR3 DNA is TGTGCCAGCAGCGTAGAGGCTAGCGGGAGAGGTTCGATCAATGAGCAGTTCTTC.

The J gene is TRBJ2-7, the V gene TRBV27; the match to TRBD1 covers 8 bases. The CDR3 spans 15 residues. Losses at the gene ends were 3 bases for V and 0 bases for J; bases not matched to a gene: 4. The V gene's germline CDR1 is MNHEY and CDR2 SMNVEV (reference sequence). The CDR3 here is CASSLYRGTSYEQYF. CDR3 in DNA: TGTGCCAGCAGTTTGTACAGGGGGACCTCCTACGAGCAGTACTTC.

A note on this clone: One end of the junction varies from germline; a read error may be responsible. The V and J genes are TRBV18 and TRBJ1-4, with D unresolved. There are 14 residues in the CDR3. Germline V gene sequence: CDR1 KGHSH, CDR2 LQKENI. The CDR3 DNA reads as TGTGCCAGCTCATACGATACAACTAATGAAAAACTGCTTTTT. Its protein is CASSYDTTNEKLLF.

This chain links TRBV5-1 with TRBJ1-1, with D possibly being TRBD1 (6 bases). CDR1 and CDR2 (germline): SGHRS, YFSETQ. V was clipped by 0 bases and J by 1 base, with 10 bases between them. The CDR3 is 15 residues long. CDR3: CASSLVQGGNTEAFF. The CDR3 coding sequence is TGCGCCAGCAGCTTGGTACAGGGCGGGAACACTGAAGCTTTCTTT.

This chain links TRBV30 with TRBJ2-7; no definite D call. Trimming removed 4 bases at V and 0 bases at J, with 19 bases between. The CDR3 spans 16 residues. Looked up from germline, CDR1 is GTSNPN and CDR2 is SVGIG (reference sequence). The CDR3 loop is CAWNPGSAAISYEQYF. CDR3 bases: TGTGCCTGGAACCCCGGCTCGGCGGCTATCTCCTACGAGCAGTACTTC.

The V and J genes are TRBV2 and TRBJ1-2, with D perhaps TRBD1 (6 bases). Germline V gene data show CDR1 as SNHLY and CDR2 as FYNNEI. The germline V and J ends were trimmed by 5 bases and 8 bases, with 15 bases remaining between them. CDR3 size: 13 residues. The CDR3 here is CASSRGREGGYTF. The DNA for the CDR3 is TGTGCCAGCAGTAGGGGGAGGGAAGGAGGCTACACCTTC. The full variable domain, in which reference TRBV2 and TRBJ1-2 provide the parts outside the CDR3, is EPEVTQTPSHQVTQMGQEVILRCVPISNHLYFYWYRQILGQKVEFLVSFYNNEISEKSEIFDDQFSVERPDGSNFTLKIRSTKLEDSAMYFCASSRGREGGYTFGSGTRLTVV.

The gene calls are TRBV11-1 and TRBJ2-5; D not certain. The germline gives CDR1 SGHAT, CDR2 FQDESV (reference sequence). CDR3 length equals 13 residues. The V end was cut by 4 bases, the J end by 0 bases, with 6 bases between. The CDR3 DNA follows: TGTGCCAGCAGCTCGTCGTACCAAGAGACCCAGTACTTC. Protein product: CASSSSYQETQYF.

The CDR3 DNA reads as TGTGCCAGCTCAGCGGATAAGGTCTCTGGGGCCAACGTCCTGACTTTC. It is translated as CASSADKVSGANVLTF. The chain has TRBV9 and TRBJ2-6; D might be TRBD2 (5 bases). The V end was cut by 7 bases, the J end by 0 bases, with 14 bases between. Germline CDR1 is SGDLS and CDR2 is YYNGEE. The CDR3 spans 16 residues.

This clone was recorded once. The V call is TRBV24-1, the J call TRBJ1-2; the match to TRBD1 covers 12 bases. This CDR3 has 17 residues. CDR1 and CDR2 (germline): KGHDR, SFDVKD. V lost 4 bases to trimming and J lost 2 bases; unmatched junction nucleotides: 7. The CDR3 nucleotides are TGTGCCACCAGTGAGCCAACCGGGACAGGGGGCAACTATGGCTACACCTTC. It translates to CATSEPTGTGGNYGYTF.

CDR3: CASSLVADTNYGYTF. CDR3 in DNA: TGCGCCAGCAGCTTGGTGGCGGACACAAACTATGGCTACACCTTC. The chain combines TRBV5-1 with TRBJ1-2, with a weak D call TRBD1 (5 bases). CDR3 length: 15 amino acids. The V end was cut by 0 bases, the J end by 2 bases, with 11 bases between. CDR1 is SGHRS and CDR2 is YFSETQ in the germline V gene. The complete variable domain, with remaining parts taken from reference TRBV5-1 and TRBJ1-2, reads KAGVTQTPRYLIKTRGQQVTLSCSPISGHRSVSWYQQTPGQGLQFLFEYFSETQRNKGNFPGRFSGRQFSNSRSEMNVSTLELGDSALYLCASSLVADTNYGYTFGSGTRLTVV.

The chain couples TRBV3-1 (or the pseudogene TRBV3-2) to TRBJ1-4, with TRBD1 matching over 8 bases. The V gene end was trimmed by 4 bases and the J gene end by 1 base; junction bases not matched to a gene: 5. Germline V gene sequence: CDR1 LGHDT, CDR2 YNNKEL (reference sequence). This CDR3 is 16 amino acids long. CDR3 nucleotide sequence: TGTGCCAGCAGCCCGTCCGACAGGGGAACTAATGAAAAACTGTTTTTT. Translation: CASSPSDRGTNEKLFF.

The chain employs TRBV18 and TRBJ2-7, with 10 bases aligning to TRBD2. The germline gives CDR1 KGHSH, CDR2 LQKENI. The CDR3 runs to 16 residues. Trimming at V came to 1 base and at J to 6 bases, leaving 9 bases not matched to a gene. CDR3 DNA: TGTGCCAGCTCACCACTGGCCCTAGCGGGGGCTCTCGAGCAGTACTTC. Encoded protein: CASSPLALAGALEQYF.

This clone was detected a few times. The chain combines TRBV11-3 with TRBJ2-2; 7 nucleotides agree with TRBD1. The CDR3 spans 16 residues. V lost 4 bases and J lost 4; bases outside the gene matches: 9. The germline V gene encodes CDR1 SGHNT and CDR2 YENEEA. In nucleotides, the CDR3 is TGTGCCAGCAGCTCCGTCCAGACAGGGTGCACCGGGGAGCTGTTTTTT. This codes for CASSSVQTGCTGELFF.

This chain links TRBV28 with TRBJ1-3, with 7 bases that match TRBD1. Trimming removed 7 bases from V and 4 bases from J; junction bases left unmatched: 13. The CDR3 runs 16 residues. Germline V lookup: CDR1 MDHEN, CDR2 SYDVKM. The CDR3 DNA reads TGTGCCAGCAACTTGGACCGACAGGGTACCGGAAACACCATATATTTT. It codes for CASNLDRQGTGNTIYF.